The 15 T cell receptor beta chains presented below share a single source sample, sequenced in a study of cytomegalovirus exposure and HLA in healthy donors. Vbeta (60) and Jbeta (13) primers were used in the PCR. Sequencing was performed with immunoSEQ multiplex PCR; in TCRdb, only in-frame clones are kept and a portion is missing. The table shows some 170,000 clones, with 80% to 90% occurring only once. Sequenced sample: PBMCs. These receptors all stem from a man aged 45 to 65 in good health and CMV-seropositive.

The chain recombines TRBV7-9 with TRBJ2-7; possible D gene TRBD1, 7 bases. Trimming shortened V by 5 bases and J by 9 bases, and 14 bases separated the two germline ends. This CDR3 is built from 12 residues. Germline CDR1 reads SEHNR; CDR2 reads FQNEAQ (reference sequence). The CDR3 reads CASSLRQGGQYF. For the CDR3, the DNA is TGTGCCAGCAGCCTGAGACAGGGAGGGCAGTACTTC.

The V call is TRBV5-4, the J call TRBJ2-2, with D possibly TRBD2 on 5 matching bases. CDR1 is SGHNT and CDR2 is YYREEE in the germline V gene (reference sequence). The CDR3 is 14 residues long. Between the trimmed V and J ends, which lost 4 bases and 6 bases, there was a span of 13 bases. CDR3 DNA: TGTGCCAGCAGCGGACCAGCGGAAGCCGGGGAGCTGTTTTTT. Translation gives CASSGPAEAGELFF.

This chain links TRBV7-2 with TRBJ1-4; tentatively, D is TRBD1 (5 bases). The CDR3 is made up of 15 amino acids. V shed 1 base and J shed 8 bases, with 14 bases lying between them. Germline V gene sequence: CDR1 SGHTA, CDR2 FQGNSA. CDR3 coding DNA: TGTGCCAGCAGCTTAGGGGGGGTGGTGGGCGAAAAACTGTTTTTT. Translating gives CASSLGGVVGEKLFF.

The V gene is TRBV2, the J gene TRBJ1-5; D possibly corresponds to TRBD1 (5 bases). There are 14 residues in the CDR3. The ends were cut back, 9 bases at V and 0 bases at J, with 12 bases in the middle. CDR1 and CDR2 from the germline V gene are SNHLY and FYNNEI. The CDR3 DNA follows: TGTGCCAGGGGAGGGGCTACTAGCAATCAGCCCCAGCATTTT. Its translation is CARGGATSNQPQHF.

The CDR3 protein is CASSVPVYTF. Written as DNA, the CDR3 is TGTGCCAGCAGTGTCCCGGTCTACACCTTC. The chain links TRBV2 to TRBJ1-2; D is uncertain. The CDR3 consists of 10 residues. V lost 4 bases and J 10 bases, leaving 7 bases between the germline ends. Per the germline V gene, CDR1 is SNHLY and CDR2 is FYNNEI.

This chain joins TRBV4-2 and TRBJ1-2, with TRBD1 identical over 8 bases. With 1 base clipped from V and 2 bases from J, the junction kept 6 bases outside the gene matches. The germline V gene encodes CDR1 LGHNA and CDR2 YNFKEQ. The CDR3 is 16 residues long. The CDR3 reads CASSQAQGQANYGYTF. Here the CDR3 DNA reads TGTGCCAGCAGCCAAGCCCAGGGACAGGCCAACTATGGCTACACCTTC.

The chain recombines TRBV27 with TRBJ2-7; no definite D call. Between the trimmed V and J ends, which lost 6 bases and 3 bases, there was a span of 18 bases. Germline-derived CDR1 and CDR2 are MNHEY and SMNVEV (reference sequence). This CDR3 contains 15 residues. The CDR3 nucleotides read TGTGCCAGCAGCAAGGAAACTACCCAAATCTACGAGCAGTACTTC. Its translation: CASSKETTQIYEQYF.

This clone is judged medium-sized (0.01 to 0.1%). The chain has TRBV6-5 and TRBJ2-7, with 7 bases matching TRBD1. The CDR3 totals 16 residues. Germline CDR1 MNHEY, CDR2 SVGAGI. J lost 3 bases, V lost 0 bases, and 8 bases had no gene match. The CDR3 nucleotides read TGTGCCAGCAGTTACTCAGACCCCCGGGACAGCTACGAGCAGTACTTC. Encoded protein: CASSYSDPRDSYEQYF.

With regard to this clone: Other nucleotide sequences in the sample specify the same CDR3. This sequence joins TRBV10-3 and TRBJ2-7, with TRBD1 identical over 8 bases. This CDR3 is 14 amino acids long. V lost 5 bases to trimming and J lost 4 bases; unmatched junction nucleotides: 7. Germline lookup yields CDR1 ENHRY and CDR2 SYGVKD. CDR3 region: CAISKQGVDYEQYF. CDR3 coding DNA: TGTGCCATCAGTAAACAGGGGGTGGATTACGAGCAGTACTTC.

On this clone: Mismatch with germline at one junction end may stem from a read error. The V call is TRBV4-1, the J call TRBJ1-4; D remains unclear. The germline CDR1 and CDR2 sequences are MGHRA and YSYEKL. The CDR3 extends over 15 amino acids. The DNA for the CDR3 is TGTGCCAGCAGCCGTCCTCAAGAGGAGGATGAAAAACTGTTTTTT. This encodes CASSRPQEEDEKLFF.

The chain employs TRBV6-5 and TRBJ1-1; tentative D call: TRBD1 (6 bases). The CDR3 loop spans 13 amino acids. Germline-derived CDR1 and CDR2 are MNHEY and SVGAGI. The germline V and J ends were trimmed by 5 bases and 5 bases, with 12 bases remaining between them. The CDR3 nucleotides are TGTGCCAGCAGTGCACAGGGAGAAACTGAAGCTTTCTTT. Its protein product is CASSAQGETEAFF.

The J gene is TRBJ2-5, the V gene TRBV11-3, with 8 bases identical to TRBD2. Per the germline V gene, CDR1 is SGHNT and CDR2 is YENEEA. V gave up 5 bases and J gave up 5 bases; unmatched junction bases: 10. The CDR3 is 15 amino acids. CDR3 sequence reads: CASSPGLEHRETQYF. The CDR3 nucleotides are TGTGCCAGCAGCCCGGGACTAGAACATAGGGAGACCCAGTACTTC. The full variable domain, rest sourced from reference TRBV11-3 and TRBJ2-5, is EAGVVQSPRYKIIEKKQPVAFWCNPISGHNTLYWYLQNLGQGPELLIRYENEEAVDDSQLPKDRFSAERLKGVDSTLKIQPAELGDSAVYLCASSPGLEHRETQYFGPGTRLLVL.

The chain recombines TRBV9 with TRBJ1-4; D is perhaps TRBD1 (6 bases). V was pared by 0 bases and J by 8 bases, with 8 bases between. This CDR3 has 13 amino acids. CDR1 and CDR2 (germline): SGDLS, YYNGEE. The CDR3: CASSVGTEEKLFF. The CDR3 region has the DNA TGTGCCAGCAGCGTAGGGACAGAAGAAAAACTGTTTTTT.

V usage is TRBV11-2 and J usage is TRBJ1-1; 9 bases are shared with TRBD1. V trimming: 0 bases; J trimming: 4 bases; junction bases outside the gene matches: 3. Per the germline V gene, CDR1 is SGHAT and CDR2 is FQNNGV. The CDR3 extends over 15 amino acids. CDR3 amino acids: CASSLEGTGFTEAFF. CDR3 coding DNA: TGTGCCAGCAGCTTAGAAGGGACAGGGTTCACTGAAGCTTTCTTT.

V gene TRBV2 combines with J gene TRBJ2-1, with D perhaps TRBD1 (6 bases). The V end lost 5 bases, the J end lost 10 bases, and 9 bases lay between the germline ends. This CDR3 contains 11 residues. The germline V gene encodes CDR1 SNHLY and CDR2 FYNNEI. The CDR3 here is CASSTGTEQFF. CDR3 coding DNA: TGTGCCAGCAGTACCGGGACAGAGCAGTTCTTC.